This T cell receptor beta chain was retrieved from a study of cytomegalovirus exposure and HLA in healthy donors. PCR was performed using 60 Vbeta and 13 Jbeta primers. Measured with immunoSEQ multiplex PCR; TCRdb has only the in-frame clones, and not every one. Among about 160,000 clones listed, less than 85% were seen once. Overall study results and limits: In vitro testing confirmed a few CMV-associated chains as specific for CMV antigens.

The CDR3 has 14 amino acids. V was clipped by 4 bases and J by 6 bases; unmatched bases: 4. Germline V gene lookup returns CDR1 WSHSY and CDR2 SAAADI. This clone appeared a few times. Its specificity is unknown. Material for sequencing was PBMCs. This TCR was recovered from a middle-aged man in good health and CMV-seronegative. This chain joins TRBV10-2 and TRBJ1-5; TRBD1 matches at 9 bases. The DNA for the CDR3 is TGCGCCAGCAGTGGGACAGGGGCAGGTCAGCCCCAGCATTTT. This codes for CASSGTGAGQPQHF.